This entry lists 29 T cell receptor beta chains sequenced from one sample in a study of persistence of HIV-infected CD4 T cells. Lysates of CMV-infected fibroblasts at around 10 ug/mL stimulated these cells. CD40L-negative CD69-negative CD45RO-high memory CD4+ T cells were sorted as populations depleted of antigen-responding cells. The immunoSEQ assay was version 4, run in survey mode. Assay: immunoSEQ multiplex PCR; the TCRdb copy retains only in-frame clones and omits some. Here the sample spans 25,000 to 35,000 clones, approximately 80% being singletons. For these receptors, no antigen is known. The specimen comprised CD4+ T cells sorted from PBMCs after roughly 20-hour stimulation, sampled from a patient who received antiretroviral therapy. All receptors derive from an adult woman with HIV who was CMV-seropositive.

This clone appeared a single time. The genes are TRBV9 and TRBJ2-5; D is perhaps TRBD1 or TRBD2 (5 bases each). Germline V lookup: CDR1 SGDLS, CDR2 YYNGEE. The CDR3 length is 16 residues. The germline V and J ends were trimmed by 0 bases and 5 bases, with 17 bases remaining between them. Here the CDR3 DNA reads TGTGCCAGCAGCGTAGGTCGCAGGGAGTTGATTGAGACCCAGTACTTC. Translated, it gives CASSVGRRELIETQYF. Looking up the rest from reference TRBV9 and TRBJ2-5 gives the full variable domain: DSGVTQTPKHLITATGQRVTLRCSPRSGDLSVYWYQQSLDQGLQFLIQYYNGEERAKGNILERFSAQQFPDLHSELNLSSLELGDSALYFCASSVGRRELIETQYFGPGTRLLVL.

This chain connects TRBV6-5 to TRBJ1-1; unclear D gene. The CDR3 consists of 14 residues. CDR1 MNHEY and CDR2 SVGAGI come from the germline V gene. Trimming pared 2 bases from V and 4 bases from J, leaving 11 bases between. CDR3 residues: CASSYAGTTTEAFF. Written as DNA, the CDR3 is TGTGCCAGCAGTTACGCAGGAACGACCACTGAAGCTTTCTTT.

The chain employs TRBV9 and TRBJ2-2, with D unclear. Germline V gene data show CDR1 as SGDLS and CDR2 as YYNGEE. The CDR3 runs to 15 residues. Trimming took off 2 bases at V and 6 bases at J, with 14 bases between the two ends. CDR3 DNA sequence: TGTGCCAGCAGCGTCCAGACTCGGACGGCCGGGGAGCTGTTTTTT. It codes for CASSVQTRTAGELFF.

This clone was observed a few times. This chain links TRBV4-1 with TRBJ2-7, with D perhaps TRBD1 (5 bases). Trimming stripped 3 bases from V and 2 bases from J, with 14 bases between. CDR1 and CDR2 from the germline V gene are MGHRA and YSYEKL. This CDR3 spans 15 amino acids. CDR3 residues: CASSQSSGNTYEQYF. CDR3 in DNA: TGCGCCAGCAGCCAGAGTTCAGGGAATACCTACGAGCAGTACTTC.

In its sample, this clone was seen once. The rearrangement joins TRBV4-1 to TRBJ1-2, with a possible D match to TRBD1 (5 bases). The V gene's germline CDR1 is MGHRA and CDR2 YSYEKL. CDR3 length: 14 residues. V gave up 0 bases and J gave up 7 bases, with 12 bases separating them. CDR3 in DNA: TGCGCCAGCAGCCAAGAAGCGGGGCGCGTTGGCTACACCTTC. This sequence encodes CASSQEAGRVGYTF.

This chain links TRBV4-2 with TRBJ2-7; 7 positions match TRBD2. This CDR3 has 15 residues. CDR1 and CDR2 from the germline V gene are LGHNA and YNFKEQ. The trim removed 0 bases at V and 6 bases at J, leaving 8 bases unmatched. CDR3 protein: CASSQDVAGVSEQYF. DNA of the CDR3: TGTGCCAGCAGCCAAGATGTGGCGGGGGTCAGCGAGCAGTACTTC.

The rearrangement links TRBV5-1 to TRBJ1-2, with 7 bases aligning to TRBD1. This CDR3 is 13 amino acids long. The junction had 5 bases not matched to a gene; V was cut back by 3 bases and J by 6 bases. Germline values: CDR1 SGHRS, CDR2 YFSETQ. CDR3 loop: CASSSQGVDGYTF. In DNA form, the CDR3 reads TGCGCCAGCAGCTCTCAGGGGGTTGATGGCTACACCTTC.

This clone was seen more than once but under ten times. V gene TRBV6-5 combines with J gene TRBJ1-2, with D perhaps TRBD1 (5 bases). The germline CDR1 and CDR2 sequences are MNHEY and SVGAGI. This CDR3 has 15 amino acids. V shed 5 bases and J shed 3 bases, with 16 bases lying between them. The CDR3 spells CASSPTRDPDYGYTF. The DNA of the CDR3 is TGTGCCAGCAGTCCGACTAGGGACCCTGACTATGGCTACACCTTC.

The V and J genes are TRBV5-4 and TRBJ2-1; D may match TRBD1 or TRBD2 (6 bases each). Deletions cut 5 bases from V and 11 bases from J, with 17 bases between. This CDR3 is built from 13 residues. CDR1 is SGHNT and CDR2 is YYREEE in the germline V gene (reference sequence). CDR3 nucleotides: TGTGCCAGCAGGGTCGATACGGGGGCAAAGCAGTTCTTC. This sequence encodes CASRVDTGAKQFF.

The chain uses TRBV29-1 and TRBJ1-3, with TRBD1 as a possible D gene (5 bases). Germline V gene data show CDR1 as SQVTM and CDR2 as ANQGSEA. Trimming left V 4 bases short and J 2 bases short, with 12 bases between. The CDR3 contains 14 residues. This CDR3 reads CSVGLGAAGNTIYF. The CDR3 DNA sequence: TGCAGCGTTGGGCTAGGGGCCGCTGGAAACACCATATATTTT.

V and J are TRBV2 and TRBJ2-1, with TRBD1 identical over 7 bases. This CDR3 has 13 amino acids. Germline V lookup: CDR1 SNHLY, CDR2 FYNNEI. Unmatched junction bases numbered 6, after V lost 7 bases and J lost 6 bases. CDR3 residues: CASIQDRFNEQFF. As DNA, the CDR3 is TGTGCCAGCATCCAGGACAGGTTCAATGAGCAGTTCTTC. The full variable domain, with the rest looked up from reference TRBV2 and TRBJ2-1, is EPEVTQTPSHQVTQMGQEVILRCVPISNHLYFYWYRQILGQKVEFLVSFYNNEISEKSEIFDDQFSVERPDGSNFTLKIRSTKLEDSAMYFCASIQDRFNEQFFGPGTRLTVL.

The chain combines TRBV30 with TRBJ1-6; D is perhaps TRBD1 (6 bases). CDR3 size: 16 residues. From germline, CDR1 is GTSNPN and CDR2 SVGIG (reference sequence). V was cut by 5 bases and J by 0 bases, with 14 bases left in between. CDR3 in amino acids: CAWGRTVSSYNSPLHF. Written as DNA, the CDR3 is TGTGCCTGGGGTCGGACAGTGAGCTCCTATAATTCACCCCTCCACTTT.

V is TRBV5-1 and J is TRBJ1-3; D gene unclear. This CDR3 has 13 amino acids. The V and J ends lost 4 bases and 0 bases respectively, with 5 bases between them. The germline V gene encodes CDR1 SGHRS and CDR2 YFSETQ. The chain's CDR3 is CASSASSGNTIYF. CDR3 nucleotides: TGCGCCAGCAGCGCCAGCTCTGGAAACACCATATATTTT.

V and J are TRBV12-3 or TRBV12-4 and TRBJ1-1; D gene ambiguous. CDR3 length: 12 residues. V lost 3 bases, J lost 7 bases, and 9 bases lay in between. This chain's CDR3 is CASSFLGGEAFF. The CDR3 DNA follows: TGTGCCAGCAGTTTCCTTGGTGGTGAAGCTTTCTTT.

This CDR3 is CASSLVQGAQGTQYF. The CDR3 DNA follows: TGTGCCAGCAGCTTGGTACAGGGGGCGCAGGGTACGCAGTATTTT. The rearrangement uses TRBV5-5 and TRBJ2-3; 9 bases fit TRBD1. In germline, CDR1 is SGHKS, CDR2 YYEKEE (reference sequence). V dropped 0 bases and J dropped 8; count of bases not matched to a gene: 7. CDR3 length equals 15 residues.

The genes are TRBV18 and TRBJ1-5, with unresolved D. Germline values: CDR1 KGHSH, CDR2 LQKENI. Trimming took off 3 bases at V and 0 bases at J, with 3 bases between the two ends. This CDR3 is 13 amino acids long. CDR3 coding DNA: TGTGCCAGCTCACCTAATAGCAATCAGCCCCAGCATTTT. It yields the protein CASSPNSNQPQHF.

This clone turned up a few times. The CDR3 protein is CSASTGGEQFF. The CDR3 DNA is TGCAGTGCTAGTACTGGTGGAGAGCAGTTCTTC. The V call is TRBV20-1, the J call TRBJ2-1, with no clear D. Trimming stripped 3 bases from V and 10 bases from J, with 10 bases between. CDR1 DFQATT and CDR2 SNEGSKA come from the germline V gene (reference sequence). The CDR3 spans 11 residues.

This chain uses TRBV5-1 with TRBJ1-1, with no clear D. There are 14 residues in the CDR3. The V gene's germline CDR1 is SGHRS and CDR2 YFSETQ. V dropped 1 base and J dropped 0 bases, with 7 bases sitting between them. This chain's CDR3 is CASSLYIMNTEAFF. The DNA for the CDR3 is TGCGCCAGCAGCTTGTACATAATGAACACTGAAGCTTTCTTT.

This clone was counted once. V usage is TRBV20-1 and J usage is TRBJ2-1; TRBD2 aligns across 9 bases. J gave up 4 bases and V 3 bases, and 7 bases lay outside the gene matches. The CDR3 length is 15 residues. Looked up from germline, CDR1 is DFQATT and CDR2 is SNEGSKA (reference sequence). The CDR3 bases are TGCAGTGCTAGTGAAGCGCGGGGGGGGTACAATGAGCAGTTCTTC. Encoded protein: CSASEARGGYNEQFF.

The J gene is TRBJ1-3, the V gene TRBV9, with D perhaps TRBD1 (6 bases). The CDR3 has 18 residues. The germline V and J ends were trimmed by 4 bases and 0 bases, with 20 bases remaining between them. CDR1 is SGDLS and CDR2 is YYNGEE in the germline V gene. Here the CDR3 DNA reads TGTGCCAGCAGCCCGCGTGGGGGGGCAGCCGTCTCTGGAAACACCATATATTTT. Its protein product is CASSPRGGAAVSGNTIYF.

V is TRBV19 and J is TRBJ1-1; D unresolved. This CDR3 has 14 amino acids. V lost 7 bases and J 6 bases, leaving 18 bases between the germline ends. Per germline, CDR1 LNHDA and CDR2 SQIVND (reference sequence). The chain's CDR3 is CASTPGWGSPEAFF. For the CDR3, the DNA is TGTGCCAGTACCCCCGGGTGGGGATCTCCTGAAGCTTTCTTT.

The rearrangement joins TRBV6-1 to TRBJ2-1; D possibly corresponds to TRBD2 (5 bases). V was clipped by 1 base and J by 12 bases, with 7 bases between them. CDR3 length: 11 amino acids. The germline gives CDR1 MNHNS, CDR2 SASEGT. The CDR3: CASSEDGGQFF. The CDR3 DNA reads TGTGCCAGCAGTGAAGACGGAGGGCAGTTCTTC.

This clone has just a few counts. This chain links TRBV10-1 with TRBJ2-2; D possibly corresponds to TRBD2 (5 bases). With 0 bases removed from V and 0 bases from J, the gap between germline ends came to 8 bases. The V gene's germline CDR1 is WNHNN and CDR2 SYGVQD (reference sequence). This CDR3 region has 16 residues. The CDR3 DNA is TGCGCCAGCAGTGAGTCTCCCGGGGCGAACACCGGGGAGCTGTTTTTT. Translating it yields CASSESPGANTGELFF.

The chain recombines TRBV7-8 with TRBJ1-1; 10 bases match TRBD1. Trimming took 6 bases from V and 4 from J; bases not matched to a gene: 2. The CDR3 length is 13 residues. Germline loops: CDR1 SGHVS, CDR2 FQNEAQ. The CDR3 loop reads CASRRTGGTEAFF. Here the CDR3 DNA reads TGTGCCAGCAGGAGGACAGGGGGCACTGAAGCTTTCTTT.

The rearrangement links TRBV19 to TRBJ2-6; TRBD1 is a possible D gene (7 bases). This CDR3 has 18 amino acids. V lost 7 bases, J lost 0 bases, and 19 bases lay in between. Germline V gives CDR1 LNHDA, CDR2 SQIVND (reference sequence). The CDR3 region has the DNA TGTGCCAGTACAAGGGGCGGGACAGCGGCCTCTGGGGCCAACGTCCTGACTTTC. Its translation is CASTRGGTAASGANVLTF.

This sequence joins TRBV7-2 and TRBJ2-5; 10 bases line up with TRBD2. Trimming took 6 bases from V and 5 from J; bases not matched to a gene: 9. Per the germline V gene, CDR1 is SGHTA and CDR2 is FQGNSA. CDR3 length equals 15 residues. The CDR3: CASRNSGGPWETQYF. CDR3 nucleotides: TGTGCCAGCAGAAATAGCGGGGGGCCCTGGGAGACCCAGTACTTC.

The J gene is TRBJ1-4, the V gene TRBV5-1, with 10 bases aligning to TRBD1. J gave up 7 bases and V 0 bases, and 3 bases lay outside the gene matches. This CDR3 has 15 amino acids. Germline V lookup: CDR1 SGHRS, CDR2 YFSETQ. The CDR3 bases are TGCGCCAGCAGCTTGGGACAGGGGGCGGGTGAAAAACTGTTTTTT. Its translation: CASSLGQGAGEKLFF.

The rearrangement uses TRBV4-1 and TRBJ1-5; D ambiguous. The CDR3 length is 16 residues. Trimming shortened V by 1 base and J by 2 bases, and 12 bases separated the two germline ends. Germline CDR1 and CDR2: MGHRA and YSYEKL. This CDR3 reads CASSQGMGSGNQPQHF. DNA for the CDR3: TGCGCCAGCAGCCAAGGAATGGGGTCCGGCAATCAGCCCCAGCATTTT.

This rearrangement joins TRBV2 to TRBJ1-3; D call uncertain. CDR3 length: 17 amino acids. The V end was cut by 7 bases, the J end by 0 bases, with 19 bases between. In germline, CDR1 is SNHLY, CDR2 FYNNEI. CDR3 in amino acids: CASTNRPQASSGNTIYF. Written as DNA, the CDR3 is TGTGCCAGCACCAACCGTCCCCAAGCCAGCTCTGGAAACACCATATATTTT.